A selection of T cell receptor beta chains follows, all from one sample in a study of shared clonotypes between healthy human individuals. Assay: immunoSEQ multiplex PCR; the TCRdb copy retains only in-frame clones and omits some. The sample yields around 2,000,000 clones, 85% to 95% seen once. Sequenced material: naive CD8+ T cells from PBMCs. The source of these receptors is a man younger than 30 in good health. Some clones in this sample may be carry-over from other donors' samples. The CDR3 runs from the conserved cysteine through the conserved F or W. The D gene is left open where the match is weak. Not all rows give a size; the values are once, few, many and, for expanded clones, a class.

v_gene	d_gene	abundance	j_gene	CDR3aa	CDR3nt
TRBV9	NA	NA	TRBJ1-4	CASSVGRTATNEKLFF	TGTGCCAGCAGCGTAGGGCGGACAGCAACTAATGAAAAACTGTTTTTT
TRBV9	TRBD1	NA	TRBJ2-1	CASSVGRGQGKNEQFF	TGTGCCAGCAGCGTAGGGAGAGGACAGGGAAAAAATGAGCAGTTCTTC
TRBV5-4	NA	NA	TRBJ2-6	CASSFRDGGPGANVLTF	TGTGCCAGCAGCTTCCGGGACGGGGGCCCTGGGGCCAACGTCCTGACTTTC
TRBV7-9	NA	NA	TRBJ2-7	CASSSGKQGPTYEQYF	TGTGCCAGCAGCTCAGGGAAACAAGGACCTACCTACGAGCAGTACTTC
TRBV14	TRBD1	NA	TRBJ2-7	CASSHPGGRGYEQYF	TGTGCCAGCAGCCACCCAGGGGGCAGGGGCTACGAGCAGTACTTC
TRBV4-2	NA	NA	TRBJ2-5	CASSQDSGDGETQYF	TGTGCCAGCAGCCAAGATAGTGGGGATGGAGAGACCCAGTACTTC
TRBV19	NA	once	TRBJ1-5	CASRGAVNQPQHF	TGTGCCAGTAGAGGGGCAGTCAATCAGCCCCAGCATTTT
TRBV27	TRBD1	NA	TRBJ1-2	CASSPGTGYYGYTF	TGTGCCAGCAGTCCAGGGACAGGGTACTATGGCTACACCTTC
TRBV30	TRBD2	NA	TRBJ2-7	CAWSGSGLAVYEQYF	TGTGCCTGGAGTGGATCGGGACTAGCGGTTTACGAGCAGTACTTC
TRBV7-3	NA	NA	TRBJ2-5	CASRAGNQETQYF	TGTGCCAGCCGGGCAGGGAACCAAGAGACCCAGTACTTC
TRBV7-2	TRBD2	NA	TRBJ2-2	CASSLVLAGGGPGELFF	TGTGCCAGCAGCTTAGTTCTAGCGGGAGGGGGACCCGGGGAGCTGTTTTTT
TRBV4-1	NA	NA	TRBJ1-1	CASSQNGGGRTEAFF	TGCGCCAGCAGCCAAAATGGGGGGGGGCGGACTGAAGCTTTCTTT
TRBV9	NA	NA	TRBJ1-2	CASSVAVRGEDYGYTF	TGTGCCAGCAGCGTAGCAGTCCGGGGGGAGGACTATGGCTACACCTTC
TRBV6-1	NA	NA	TRBJ2-7	CASSEAPTSAGGFEQYF	TGTGCCAGCAGTGAAGCTCCAACTAGCGCCGGGGGCTTCGAGCAGTACTTC
TRBV5-1	NA	once	TRBJ2-5	CASSPRRSEYETQYF	TGCGCCAGCAGCCCCCGTAGGTCGGAGTACGAGACCCAGTACTTC
TRBV7-9	TRBD1	NA	TRBJ1-2	CASSPPGQRAGYTF	TGTGCCAGCAGCCCTCCGGGACAGAGAGCTGGCTACACCTTC
TRBV4-1	NA	NA	TRBJ1-1	CASSQGFKDMNTEAFF	TGCGCCAGCAGCCAAGGTTTTAAGGATATGAACACTGAAGCTTTCTTT
TRBV19	NA	NA	TRBJ2-2	CASSLWSGELFF	TGTGCCAGTAGTTTGTGGTCCGGGGAGCTGTTTTTT
TRBV7-9	TRBD1	NA	TRBJ2-7	CASSSRTGPFYEQYF	TGTGCCAGCAGCTCTAGGACAGGGCCCTTCTACGAGCAGTACTTC
TRBV14	NA	NA	TRBJ2-3	CASSQVLHTQYF	TGTGCCAGCAGCCAAGTGCTACATACGCAGTATTTT
TRBV4-3	NA	NA	TRBJ2-2	CASSQEPTGELFF	TGCGCCAGCAGCCAAGAACCTACCGGGGAGCTGTTTTTT
TRBV7-3	TRBD1	NA	TRBJ1-1	CASSLTRQGRTEAFF	TGTGCCAGCAGCTTAACGAGACAGGGGCGTACTGAAGCTTTCTTT